The table lists the clone carrying this T cell receptor beta chain with many counts. This sample was taken from a study of blood T cells in healthy people across ages. This CDR3 has 17 amino acids. Per the germline V gene, CDR1 is ENHRY and CDR2 is SYGVKD. Losses at the gene ends were 4 bases for V and 4 bases for J; bases not matched to a gene: 14. A second about 7 to 12 cycle PCR used barcoded and J-beta primers. TCRdb passed the 5' RACE reads through MiXCR, listing each CDR3 protein once. The table has approximately 900,000 distinct CDR3 sequences, roughly 29% seen once. The data also belong to a second study, concerning T cells of mothers and their children.

The gene calls are TRBV10-3 and TRBJ1-2, with 8 positions matching TRBD1. The receptor was isolated from a woman in her thirties or forties in good health. Sequenced input: blood. In DNA form, the CDR3 reads TGTGCCATCAGTGCGAACAAAGGACAGGGTTCGGGCTATGGCTACACCTTC. Amino acids: CAISANKGQGSGYGYTF.